This T cell receptor beta chain is drawn from a study of T cell repertoires in aging, cancer and after chemotherapy. Amplification of TCR beta used genomic DNA extracted from peripheral blood. Rearranged V-D-J TRB sequences were amplified with a mixed TRB-A/B primer pool. TCRdb called the multiplex PCR reads again in MiXCR, with one record for every CDR3 protein. The repertoire holds roughly 3,000 distinct CDR3 sequences, with roughly a quarter as singletons. The CDR3 consists of 13 residues. V was cut by 6 bases and J by 4 bases, with 12 bases left in between. Germline CDR1 MNHEY, CDR2 SVGAGI. The sample comprised blood. This rearrangement joins TRBV6-5 to TRBJ1-1; the D is unclear. The TCR was taken from a human donor in good health. The CDR3 region has the DNA TGTGCCAGCAGGACAATGGTAATCACTGAAGCTTTCTTT. This encodes CASRTMVITEAFF.